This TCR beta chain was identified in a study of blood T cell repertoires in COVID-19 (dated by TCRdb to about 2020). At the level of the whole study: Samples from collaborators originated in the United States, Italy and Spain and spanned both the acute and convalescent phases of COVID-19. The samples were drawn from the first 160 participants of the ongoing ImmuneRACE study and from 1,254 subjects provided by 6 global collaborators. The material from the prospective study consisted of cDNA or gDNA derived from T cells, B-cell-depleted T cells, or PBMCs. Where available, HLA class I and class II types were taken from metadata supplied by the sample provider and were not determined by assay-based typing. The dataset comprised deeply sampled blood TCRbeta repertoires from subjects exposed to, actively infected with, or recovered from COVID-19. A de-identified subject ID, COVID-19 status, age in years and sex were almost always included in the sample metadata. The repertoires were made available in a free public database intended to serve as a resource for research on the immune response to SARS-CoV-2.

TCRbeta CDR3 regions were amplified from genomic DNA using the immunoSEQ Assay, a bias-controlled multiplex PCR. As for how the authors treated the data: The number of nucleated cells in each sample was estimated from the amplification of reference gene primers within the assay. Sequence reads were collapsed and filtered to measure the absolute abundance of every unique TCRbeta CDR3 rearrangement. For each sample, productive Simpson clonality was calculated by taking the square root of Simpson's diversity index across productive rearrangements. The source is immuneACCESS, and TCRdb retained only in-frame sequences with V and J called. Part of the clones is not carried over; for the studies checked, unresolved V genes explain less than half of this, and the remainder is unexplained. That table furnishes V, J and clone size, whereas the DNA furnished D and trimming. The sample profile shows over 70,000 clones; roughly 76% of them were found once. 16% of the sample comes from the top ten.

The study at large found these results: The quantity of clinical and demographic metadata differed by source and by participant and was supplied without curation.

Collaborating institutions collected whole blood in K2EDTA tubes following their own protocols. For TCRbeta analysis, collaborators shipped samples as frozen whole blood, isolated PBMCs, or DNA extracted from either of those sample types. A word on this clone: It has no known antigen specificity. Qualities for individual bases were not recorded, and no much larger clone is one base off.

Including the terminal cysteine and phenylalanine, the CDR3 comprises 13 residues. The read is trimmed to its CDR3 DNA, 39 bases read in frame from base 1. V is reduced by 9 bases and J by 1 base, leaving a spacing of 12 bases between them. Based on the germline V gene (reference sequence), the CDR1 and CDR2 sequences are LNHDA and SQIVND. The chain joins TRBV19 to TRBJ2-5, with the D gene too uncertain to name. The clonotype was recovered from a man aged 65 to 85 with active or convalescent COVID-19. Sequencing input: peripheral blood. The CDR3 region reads CARTSRFQETQYF. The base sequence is TGTGCCAGAACATCTAGGTTCCAAGAGACCCAGTACTTC.